This T cell receptor beta chain was identified in a study of graft-versus-host responses after intestinal transplantation. Study context: Transplant recipients had multivisceral, liver-intestinal, or isolated intestinal grafts. Tacrolimus plus steroids were given to all recipients for roughly three years, preceded by anti-thymocyte globulin induction. General study findings and limits: Detected in recipient marrow were GvH clones, some of which were first observed in ileum or blood.

Trimming removed 8 bases at V and 0 bases at J, with 11 bases between. This CDR3 comprises 13 residues. The germline V gene has CDR1 GTSNPN and CDR2 SVGIG (reference sequence). The repertoire was sequenced with immunoSEQ multiplex PCR; TCRdb's copy has only in-frame clones and lacks some. The sample has about 120,000 clones, just under 95% seen once; the top ten hold 0.095% to 0.15%. Remarks on this clone: Its antigen is as yet unknown.

The rearrangement links TRBV30 to TRBJ1-3; no definite D call. This clonotype was sampled from a human donor who received an intestinal transplant. Sequenced material: unstimulated CD4+ T cells sorted from spleen or lymph node cells, taken before intestinal transplant. The CDR3 region is CATRWDSGNTIYF. CDR3 DNA sequence: TGTGCCACGCGTTGGGACTCTGGAAACACCATATATTTT.